The 30 T cell receptor beta chains presented below share a single source sample, sequenced in a study of T-cell reconstitution after alpha-beta-depleted transplantation in children. A library of TCRbeta sequences, prepared with unique molecular identifiers, was generated. MiXCR was run by TCRdb on the PCR reads, yielding one entry per CDR3 protein. The sample has about a million distinct CDR3 sequences, roughly 29% seen once; the top ten hold over 25%. Sequencing used PBMCs, mostly from graft donor cells, obtained 360 days after TCRalphabeta/CD19-depleted stem cell transplant. These receptors all stem from a boy younger than two who had a stem cell transplant for SCID, so the T cells may come from the graft donor.

In its sample, this clonotype was seen many times. The chain combines TRBV7-6 with TRBJ2-3; D may be TRBD2 (5 bases). Trimming shortened V by 5 bases and J by 4 bases, and 10 bases separated the two germline ends. Germline V lookup: CDR1 SGHVS, CDR2 FNYEAQ. This CDR3 has 13 residues. CDR3 residues: CASSPGVADTQYF. The CDR3 DNA reads TGTGCCAGCAGCCCCGGGGTTGCAGATACGCAGTATTTT.

This sequence joins TRBV6-1 and TRBJ2-1; 8 positions agree with TRBD2. V dropped 4 bases and J dropped 7; count of bases not matched to a gene: 9. Germline V gene lookup returns CDR1 MNHNS and CDR2 SASEGT. CDR3 size: 15 residues. The CDR3 here is CASSGLSGGPNEQFF. CDR3 in DNA: TGTGCCAGCAGTGGCCTCTCGGGGGGGCCAAATGAGCAGTTCTTC.

V and J are TRBV4-2 and TRBJ2-7, with 7 bases identical to TRBD2. Germline V gene sequence: CDR1 LGHNA, CDR2 YNFKEQ. This CDR3 contains 14 residues. Losses at the gene ends were 2 bases for V and 3 bases for J; bases not matched to a gene: 4. The CDR3 DNA follows: TGTGCCAGCAGCCAACGCCGGGGGGACTACGAGCAGTACTTC. The encoded protein is CASSQRRGDYEQYF.

Notes on this clonotype: One junction end disagrees with the germline gene, perhaps due to a read error. V and J are TRBV29-1 and TRBJ2-1; 11 bases agree with TRBD2. The CDR3 has 12 residues. Germline values: CDR1 SQVTM, CDR2 ANQGSEA. The CDR3 is CSVEGTSGKQFF. The DNA of the CDR3 is TGCAGCGTCGAAGGGACTAGCGGAAAGCAGTTCTTC.

The CDR3 DNA is TGTGCCAGCAGTCTGACCCTCGGGACAGATACGCAGTATTTT. Encoded protein: CASSLTLGTDTQYF. The gene calls are TRBV6-1 and TRBJ2-3; D gene uncertain. The V and J ends lost 5 bases and 3 bases respectively, with 12 bases between them. Germline V gives CDR1 MNHNS, CDR2 SASEGT. The CDR3 runs to 14 residues.

The rearrangement joins TRBV6-1 to TRBJ2-7; the D call may be TRBD1 or TRBD2 (5 bases each). The CDR3 extends over 14 amino acids. Germline lookup yields CDR1 MNHNS and CDR2 SASEGT. Between the trimmed V and J ends, which lost 5 bases and 1 base, there was a span of 12 bases. The DNA for the CDR3 is TGTGCCAGCAGTCAGCCCGGGACGTCCTACGAGCAGTACTTC. Translated, it gives CASSQPGTSYEQYF.

The chain links TRBV20-1 to TRBJ1-5; D is uncertain. Trimming removed 5 bases from V and 0 bases from J, with 17 bases in between. The V gene's germline CDR1 is DFQATT and CDR2 SNEGSKA (reference sequence). This CDR3 has 16 amino acids. The CDR3: CSALVEGAYSNQPQHF. CDR3 nucleotides: TGCAGTGCTTTAGTCGAAGGAGCTTATAGCAATCAGCCCCAGCATTTT.

This clonotype has more than one count but fewer than ten. The rearrangement joins TRBV5-1 to TRBJ2-3, with D unresolved. Between the trimmed V and J ends, which lost 4 bases and 2 bases, there was a span of 17 bases. The CDR3 extends over 16 amino acids. CDR1 is SGHRS and CDR2 is YFSETQ in the germline V gene. The DNA for the CDR3 is TGCGCCAGCAGCCCTTCGGCGCCGCCGGCCACAGATACGCAGTATTTT. This codes for CASSPSAPPATDTQYF.

This clonotype was counted between two and nine times. The chain has TRBV6-2 or TRBV6-3 and TRBJ2-1; D may be TRBD1 (5 bases). The CDR3 spans 15 residues. V lost 7 bases, J lost 1 base, and 14 bases lay in between. From germline, CDR1 is MNHEY and CDR2 SVGEGT. CDR3 sequence: CASTLEAGSYNEQFF. The CDR3 DNA reads TGTGCCAGCACCCTCGAGGCAGGGTCCTACAATGAGCAGTTCTTC.

This chain links TRBV15 with TRBJ2-5; D gene uncertain. Trimming stripped 0 bases from V and 12 bases from J, with 14 bases between. The CDR3 runs to 13 residues. CDR1 and CDR2 from the germline V gene are LNHNV and YYDKDF (reference sequence). Written as DNA, the CDR3 is TGTGCCACCAGCAGAGATCCCCACGGGCTCAAGTACTTC. Translating it yields CATSRDPHGLKYF.

V is TRBV12-3 or TRBV12-4 and J is TRBJ2-7; D ambiguous. Trimming took 0 bases from V and 6 from J, leaving 15 bases between them. CDR3 size: 15 residues. The CDR3 is CASSLAPLVRSEQYF. The DNA of the CDR3 is TGTGCCAGCAGTTTAGCCCCATTGGTTCGTTCCGAGCAGTACTTC.

The chain couples TRBV4-2 to TRBJ1-2; D gene unclear. Trimming shortened V by 6 bases and J by 2 bases, and 10 bases separated the two germline ends. The V gene's germline CDR1 is LGHNA and CDR2 YNFKEQ. This CDR3 comprises 13 residues. Written as DNA, the CDR3 is TGTGCCAGCAGGTCGACTGTGAACTATGGCTACACCTTC. Protein: CASRSTVNYGYTF.

The chain joins TRBV4-3 to TRBJ2-7; 9 nucleotides align to TRBD1. The CDR3 is 14 amino acids. Per germline, CDR1 LGHNA and CDR2 YSLEER. V lost 3 bases to trimming and J lost 5 bases; unmatched junction nucleotides: 5. The CDR3 spells CASSQGTGNNEQYF. The CDR3 DNA follows: TGCGCCAGCAGCCAGGGGACAGGGAATAACGAGCAGTACTTC.

The rearrangement uses TRBV20-1 and TRBJ2-3, with 9 bases identical to TRBD2. Germline V gene lookup returns CDR1 DFQATT and CDR2 SNEGSKA (reference sequence). The CDR3 loop spans 18 amino acids. The J segment lost 0 bases and the V segment lost 0 bases, leaving 10 bases of the junction unmatched. CDR3 amino acids: CSARDVLAGSWSTDTQYF. The CDR3 DNA is TGCAGTGCTAGAGATGTGCTAGCGGGGTCGTGGAGCACAGATACGCAGTATTTT.

The chain couples TRBV27 to TRBJ1-2, with D possibly TRBD1 on 5 matching bases. The CDR3 runs 16 residues. The germline gives CDR1 MNHEY, CDR2 SMNVEV (reference sequence). V was shortened by 6 bases and J by 0 bases, with 17 bases between the two germline ends. The CDR3 sequence is CASRGSRKGANYGYTF. The CDR3 region has the DNA TGTGCCAGCAGAGGGTCAAGGAAAGGGGCTAACTATGGCTACACCTTC.

The rearrangement links TRBV2 to TRBJ2-3, with 8 bases aligning to TRBD1. Germline V CDR1 and CDR2: SNHLY, FYNNEI. The CDR3 has 17 residues. After removal of 0 bases from V and 0 bases from J, the junction contained 5 bases not matched to a gene. This chain's CDR3 is CASSEAGTGSSTDTQYF. CDR3 sequence (DNA): TGTGCCAGCAGTGAAGCCGGGACAGGATCGAGCACAGATACGCAGTATTTT.

The chain joins TRBV3-1 to TRBJ2-2; the D gene is possibly TRBD1 (5 bases). The CDR3 sequence is 15 residues long. The ends were cut back, 3 bases at V and 1 base at J, with 9 bases in the middle. CDR1 and CDR2 (germline): LGHDT, YNNKEL (reference sequence). CDR3 residues: CASSHPTVNTGELFF. CDR3 DNA sequence: TGTGCCAGCAGCCACCCGACAGTGAACACCGGGGAGCTGTTTTTT.

This clonotype showed up just a few times. The rearrangement joins TRBV3-1 to TRBJ2-7; the D call may be TRBD1 or TRBD2 (5 bases each). Trimming took off 3 bases at V and 4 bases at J, with 16 bases between the two ends. The CDR3 contains 15 residues. The germline V gene encodes CDR1 LGHDT and CDR2 YNNKEL (reference sequence). CDR3 nucleotides: TGTGCCAGCAGCCAGGCAGGGAGTTGGTGGTACGAGCAGTACTTC. Protein sequence: CASSQAGSWWYEQYF.

In its sample, this clonotype was seen many times. CDR3: CASSSLAGGPDTQYF. CDR3 nucleotide sequence: TGTGCCAGCAGCTCGCTAGCGGGGGGGCCAGATACGCAGTATTTT. This rearrangement joins TRBV11-2 to TRBJ2-3; 12 bases agree with TRBD2. V dropped 4 bases and J dropped 4; count of bases not matched to a gene: 3. This CDR3 has 15 amino acids. Germline V gene sequence: CDR1 SGHAT, CDR2 FQNNGV.

The CDR3 nucleotides read TGCAGTGCTAGAGACCCCGGGACAGATAAGGGAGAGACCCAGTACTTC. This encodes CSARDPGTDKGETQYF. V and J are TRBV20-1 and TRBJ2-5, with TRBD1 identical over 7 bases. CDR1 and CDR2 from the germline V gene are DFQATT and SNEGSKA (reference sequence). The CDR3 is 16 residues long. V was pared by 0 bases and J by 4 bases, with 11 bases of the junction left unmatched.

This chain uses TRBV6-1 with TRBJ2-1; TRBD1 aligns across 8 bases. The germline V gene has CDR1 MNHNS and CDR2 SASEGT. With 5 bases clipped from V and 3 bases from J, the junction kept 12 bases outside the gene matches. The CDR3 contains 17 residues. The CDR3 nucleotides are TGTGCCAGCAGTCCGCTCAGTCAGGGGGCGCACTACAATGAGCAGTTCTTC. Its protein is CASSPLSQGAHYNEQFF.

The genes are TRBV6-5 and TRBJ2-2; 8 bases match TRBD1. The ends lost 2 bases at V and 3 bases at J; junction bases unmatched: 11. This CDR3 has 18 residues. Looked up from germline, CDR1 is MNHEY and CDR2 is SVGAGI. This CDR3 is CASSYQGAVYEDTGELFF. The CDR3 DNA reads as TGTGCCAGCAGTTACCAGGGGGCCGTGTATGAGGACACCGGGGAGCTGTTTTTT.

This clonotype has just a few counts. The chain links TRBV20-1 to TRBJ2-7, with D maybe TRBD1 (5 bases). The germline V gene encodes CDR1 DFQATT and CDR2 SNEGSKA (reference sequence). The CDR3 loop spans 14 amino acids. Trimming pared 1 base from V and 3 bases from J, leaving 13 bases between. The CDR3 loop reads CSARGGAGDYEQYF. CDR3 sequence (DNA): TGCAGTGCTAGAGGGGGCGCTGGGGACTACGAGCAGTACTTC.

The CDR3 region is CASSWAGEQYF. In nucleotides, the CDR3 is TGTGCCAGCAGTTGGGCCGGGGAGCAGTACTTC. The rearrangement uses TRBV12-3 or TRBV12-4 and TRBJ2-7, with D uncertain. V was pared by 4 bases and J by 7 bases, with 8 bases between. The CDR3 extends over 11 amino acids.

This clonotype has a handful of counts. CDR3 nucleotides: TGCAGTGCTAGTTTGAACATGCTGGCCACTGAAGCTTTCTTT. Amino acids: CSASLNMLATEAFF. The chain employs TRBV20-1 and TRBJ1-1, with unresolved D. CDR1 is DFQATT, CDR2 SNEGSKA, per germline (reference sequence). The CDR3 is 14 residues long. Trimming shortened V by 3 bases and J by 4 bases, and 15 bases separated the two germline ends.

The rearrangement joins TRBV10-2 to TRBJ2-6; D is unresolved. The CDR3 runs 15 residues. Per germline, CDR1 WSHSY and CDR2 SAAADI. V was pared by 3 bases and J by 1 base, with 7 bases between. The CDR3 is CASSEQRSGANVLTF. The DNA of the CDR3 is TGCGCCAGCAGTGAACAGCGTTCTGGGGCCAACGTCCTGACTTTC.

In DNA, the CDR3 is TGCAGCGTTGTGGTTTATGAGGGAGATTATGGCTACACCTTC. It translates to CSVVVYEGDYGYTF. The J gene is TRBJ1-2, the V gene TRBV29-1; D is unclear. This CDR3 spans 14 amino acids. Per germline, CDR1 SQVTM and CDR2 ANQGSEA. V dropped 4 bases and J dropped 5 bases, with 17 bases sitting between them.

This rearrangement joins TRBV4-1 to TRBJ2-3; perhaps TRBD1 as D (6 bases). V was pared by 7 bases and J by 1 base, with 33 bases between. The CDR3 contains 21 residues. Per the germline V gene, CDR1 is MGHRA and CDR2 is YSYEKL. CDR3 loop: CASTLSHYDTFWTEGTDTQYF. CDR3 DNA: TGCGCCAGCACCCTTTCCCACTACGATACGTTTTGGACAGAAGGCACAGATACGCAGTATTTT.

The chain carries TRBV6-1 and TRBJ2-1; 12 bases fit TRBD2. The V segment lost 6 bases and the J segment 3 bases; nucleotides outside the gene matches: 3. The germline V gene has CDR1 MNHNS and CDR2 SASEGT. The CDR3 consists of 15 residues. The CDR3 DNA reads as TGTGCCAGCAGCGCGACTAGCGGGAGCTACAATGAGCAGTTCTTC. It encodes CASSATSGSYNEQFF.

This clonotype has just a few counts. This chain uses TRBV6-2 or TRBV6-3 with TRBJ2-3, with no clear D. Trimming left V 6 bases short and J 3 bases short, with 19 bases between. The V gene's germline CDR1 is MNHEY and CDR2 SVGEGT. The CDR3 extends over 16 amino acids. As DNA, the CDR3 is TGTGCCAGCAGCTGGATTTCCGGGTTGCGGACAGATACGCAGTATTTT. Protein sequence: CASSWISGLRTDTQYF.